This entry lists 27 T cell receptor beta chains sequenced from one sample in a study of cytomegalovirus exposure and HLA in healthy donors. Sequenced by immunoSEQ multiplex PCR; TCRdb stores in-frame clones only, minus some. The table includes approximately 120,000 clones, roughly 90% detected once. Sequencing input: PBMCs. Source of these receptors: a woman younger than 35 in good health and CMV-seronegative.

The chain is built from TRBV13 and TRBJ2-7; 8 bases align to TRBD1. CDR1 and CDR2 (germline): PRHDT, FYEKMQ (reference sequence). The CDR3 loop spans 17 amino acids. V was pared by 0 bases and J by 3 bases, with 10 bases of the junction left unmatched. The CDR3 DNA reads as TGTGCCAGCAGCTTAGGCCGGGCAGGGGGCGCGGGCTACGAGCAGTACTTC. Translated, it gives CASSLGRAGGAGYEQYF.

This chain connects TRBV2 to TRBJ1-5; D unclear. The V gene lost 4 bases and the J gene lost 4 bases, with 17 bases spanning the gap. The CDR3 sequence is 16 residues long. Germline V CDR1 and CDR2: SNHLY, FYNNEI. CDR3 in amino acids: CASSGNVRRANQPQHF. CDR3 bases: TGTGCCAGCAGTGGGAACGTAAGGCGGGCGAATCAGCCCCAGCATTTT.

This clone was counted once. This sequence joins TRBV7-8 and TRBJ2-7; 10 bases agree with TRBD2. The CDR3 has 17 amino acids. Per germline, CDR1 SGHVS and CDR2 FQNEAQ. Losses at the gene ends were 0 bases for V and 0 bases for J; bases not matched to a gene: 5. This CDR3 is CASSLAFGLAASYEQYF. The CDR3 DNA reads TGTGCCAGCAGCTTAGCATTCGGACTAGCGGCCTCCTACGAGCAGTACTTC.

V is TRBV7-2 and J is TRBJ1-5, with D perhaps TRBD1 (5 bases). Germline CDR1 is SGHTA and CDR2 is FQGNSA. The CDR3 is 15 amino acids. Trimming took off 3 bases at V and 0 bases at J, with 9 bases between the two ends. This chain's CDR3 is CASSLGGTSNQPQHF. In DNA, the CDR3 is TGTGCCAGCAGCTTGGGGGGGACTAGCAATCAGCCCCAGCATTTT.

CDR3 region: CASSIRGGGQETQYF. The CDR3, as DNA: TGTGCCAGTAGTATACGAGGGGGGGGACAAGAGACCCAGTACTTC. The chain carries TRBV19 and TRBJ2-5; tentative D call: TRBD2 (7 bases). The CDR3 spans 15 residues. Germline CDR1 and CDR2: LNHDA and SQIVND (reference sequence). V lost 2 bases and J lost 2, with 12 bases in between.

This sequence joins TRBV5-1 and TRBJ1-6; TRBD1 agrees at 7 bases. Trimming removed 4 bases from V and 15 bases from J; junction bases left unmatched: 13. In germline, CDR1 is SGHRS, CDR2 YFSETQ. The CDR3 has 14 residues. CDR3 DNA sequence: TGCGCCAGCAGCCCCCGGGACAGTTCGGGTAGCCTCCACTTT. This encodes CASSPRDSSGSLHF. Looking up the rest from reference TRBV5-1 and TRBJ1-6 gives the full variable domain: KAGVTQTPRYLIKTRGQQVTLSCSPISGHRSVSWYQQTPGQGLQFLFEYFSETQRNKGNFPGRFSGRQFSNSRSEMNVSTLELGDSALYLCASSPRDSSGSLHFGNGTRLTVT.

The chain links TRBV7-8 to TRBJ2-1, with 7 bases identical to TRBD2. Germline CDR1 reads SGHVS; CDR2 reads FQNEAQ. CDR3 size: 13 residues. The junction had 7 bases not matched to a gene; V was cut back by 5 bases and J by 9 bases. CDR3 coding DNA: TGTGCCAGCAGCGTTGAGCCGGGGGGTGAGCAGTTCTTC. Its translation is CASSVEPGGEQFF.

The rearrangement links TRBV11-1 to TRBJ2-7; D remains unclear. Germline lookup yields CDR1 SGHAT and CDR2 FQDESV (reference sequence). The V and J ends lost 0 bases and 5 bases respectively, with 8 bases between them. The CDR3 totals 13 residues. The CDR3 DNA reads as TGTGCCAGCAGCTTAGCCCTTCCCGACGAGCAGTACTTC. Amino acid sequence: CASSLALPDEQYF.

The J gene is TRBJ2-7, the V gene TRBV5-4; 11 bases are a match to TRBD2. Germline-derived CDR1 and CDR2 are SGHNT and YYREEE (reference sequence). The CDR3 has 19 amino acids. The V and J ends lost 3 bases and 4 bases, in that order; junction bases with no gene match: 18. CDR3 in DNA: TGTGCCAGCAGCTCCCCGGAGGGGACTAGCGGAACGTTGGGGTACGAGCAGTACTTC. This encodes CASSSPEGTSGTLGYEQYF.

CDR3 protein: CASRAMGRGNTGELFF. The CDR3 coding sequence is TGTGCCAGCAGAGCCATGGGGCGGGGGAACACCGGGGAGCTGTTTTTT. This chain uses TRBV5-6 with TRBJ2-2, with D perhaps matching TRBD2 (6 bases). Looked up from germline, CDR1 is SGHDT and CDR2 is YYEEEE. The CDR3 is 16 residues long. Trimming removed 5 bases from V and 1 base from J, with 15 bases in between.

This chain connects TRBV28 to TRBJ2-4; D is possibly TRBD2 (6 bases). Germline lookup yields CDR1 MDHEN and CDR2 SYDVKM. The V gene lost 6 bases and the J gene lost 0 bases, with 12 bases spanning the gap. The length of the CDR3 is 15 residues. This chain's CDR3 is CASRQPEGAKNIQYF. In DNA form, the CDR3 reads TGTGCCAGCAGACAACCGGAGGGAGCCAAAAACATTCAGTACTTC.

The table lists this clone with a few counts. V and J are TRBV12-2 and TRBJ2-1; whether TRBD1, the table's D call, matches the DNA was not checked. TRBV12-2 is a pseudogene. The CDR3 sequence is 18 residues long. CDR3 bases: TGTGCAAGTCGCTTTCCTTTGACAGGGGGCATTACGAACAATGAGCAGTTCTTC. Translation: CASRFPLTGGITNNEQFF.

This chain joins TRBV7-9 and TRBJ2-3; TRBD1 might be the D (8 bases). Germline CDR1 and CDR2: SEHNR and FQNEAQ (reference sequence). This CDR3 is 17 amino acids long. Trimming shortened V by 7 bases and J by 0 bases, and 20 bases separated the two germline ends. The CDR3 DNA follows: TGTGCCAGCACAGGGGGCCTTGAGCGGGGTAGCACAGATACGCAGTATTTT. This sequence encodes CASTGGLERGSTDTQYF. Using reference TRBV7-9 and TRBJ2-3 for the parts outside the CDR3, the full variable domain is DTGVSQNPRHKITKRGQNVTFRCDPISEHNRLYWYRQTLGQGPEFLTYFQNEAQLEKSRLLSDRFSAERPKGSFSTLEIQRTEQGDSAMYLCASTGGLERGSTDTQYFGPGTRLTVL.

The chain combines TRBV30 with TRBJ2-1, with 7 bases matching TRBD2. The ends lost 3 bases at V and 5 bases at J; junction bases unmatched: 13. CDR3 size: 16 residues. The germline V gene encodes CDR1 GTSNPN and CDR2 SVGIG (reference sequence). The DNA for the CDR3 is TGTGCCTGGAGGTTTACCCTCGGCGGGAGTAACAATGAGCAGTTCTTC. This codes for CAWRFTLGGSNNEQFF.

V is TRBV27 and J is TRBJ1-6; D perhaps matches TRBD1 (5 bases). Trimming shortened V by 5 bases and J by 5 bases, and 10 bases separated the two germline ends. The CDR3 contains 14 residues. Looked up from germline, CDR1 is MNHEY and CDR2 is SMNVEV (reference sequence). This chain's CDR3 is CASSPAGNNSPLHF. The CDR3 DNA sequence: TGTGCCAGCAGTCCGGCAGGGAATAATTCACCCCTCCACTTT.

The CDR3 nucleotides read TGCGCCAGCAGCTTGGAGACAGAGACCTACGAGCAGTACTTC. Protein product: CASSLETETYEQYF. The rearrangement links TRBV5-1 to TRBJ2-7; a possible D gene is TRBD1 (5 bases). This CDR3 comprises 14 residues. Trimming shortened V by 0 bases and J by 2 bases, and 9 bases separated the two germline ends. Germline lookup yields CDR1 SGHRS and CDR2 YFSETQ. The full variable domain, its missing parts supplied by reference TRBV5-1 and TRBJ2-7, is KAGVTQTPRYLIKTRGQQVTLSCSPISGHRSVSWYQQTPGQGLQFLFEYFSETQRNKGNFPGRFSGRQFSNSRSEMNVSTLELGDSALYLCASSLETETYEQYFGPGTRLTVT.

J is TRBJ2-7 and V is TRBV28; 9 positions agree with TRBD2. This CDR3 is built from 15 residues. V lost 5 bases to trimming and J lost 4 bases; unmatched junction nucleotides: 9. From germline, CDR1 is MDHEN and CDR2 SYDVKM. The DNA for the CDR3 is TGTGCCAGCAGTCCCCGGGACAGCGGGGGGTACGAGCAGTACTTC. This translates into CASSPRDSGGYEQYF.

This chain uses TRBV4-3 with TRBJ2-5; D is possibly TRBD2 (5 bases). Germline CDR1 reads LGHNA; CDR2 reads YSLEER. Trimming pared 2 bases from V and 5 bases from J, leaving 15 bases between. The CDR3 length is 15 residues. CDR3 protein: CASSQSRGIGETQYF. For the CDR3, the DNA is TGCGCCAGCAGCCAATCACGGGGAATAGGGGAGACCCAGTACTTC.

A note on this clone: The same CDR3 arises from other DNA sequences in this sample as well. The chain recombines TRBV19 with TRBJ2-7, with D possibly matching TRBD2 (5 bases). Germline V CDR1 and CDR2: LNHDA, SQIVND (reference sequence). The length of the CDR3 is 14 residues. The V end was cut by 3 bases, the J end by 0 bases, with 9 bases between. The chain's CDR3 is CASSIGGSSYEQYF. In nucleotides, the CDR3 is TGTGCCAGTAGTATTGGTGGGAGCTCCTACGAGCAGTACTTC.

The chain has TRBV27 and TRBJ2-7; a possible D gene is TRBD1 (6 bases). The ends were cut back, 6 bases at V and 4 bases at J, with 16 bases in the middle. Germline V gene sequence: CDR1 MNHEY, CDR2 SMNVEV (reference sequence). This CDR3 is built from 14 residues. DNA for the CDR3: TGTGCCAGCAGCGCGGACAGCCAAAGATACGAGCAGTACTTC. This gives the protein CASSADSQRYEQYF.

This chain's CDR3 is CASSLGQVYEQYF. The CDR3 bases are TGTGCCAGCAGCCTTGGACAGGTCTACGAGCAGTACTTC. V usage is TRBV11-1 and J usage is TRBJ2-7, with 7 nucleotides matching TRBD1. The CDR3 is made up of 13 amino acids. CDR1 is SGHAT, CDR2 FQDESV, per germline (reference sequence). Trimming at V came to 5 bases and at J to 3 bases, leaving 4 bases not matched to a gene.

The gene calls are TRBV6-4 and TRBJ2-3, with 11 bases matching TRBD2. This CDR3 is 15 amino acids long. With 2 bases clipped from V and 4 bases from J, the junction kept 2 bases outside the gene matches. Per the germline V gene, CDR1 is MRHNA and CDR2 is SNTAGT. The chain's CDR3 is CASSDLAGGADTQYF. The DNA of the CDR3 is TGTGCCAGCAGTGACCTAGCGGGAGGAGCAGATACGCAGTATTTT.

The CDR3 sequence: CASSQGRLGQGGNTGELFF. In nucleotides, the CDR3 is TGCGCCAGCAGCCAAGGGAGACTAGGACAGGGGGGGAACACCGGGGAGCTGTTTTTT. The chain combines TRBV4-3 with TRBJ2-2; TRBD1 agrees at 10 bases. Losses at the gene ends were 1 base for V and 1 base for J; bases not matched to a gene: 9. The germline gives CDR1 LGHNA, CDR2 YSLEER. The CDR3 runs 19 residues.

The gene calls are TRBV27 and TRBJ2-1; 13 bases are a match to TRBD2. Trimming took 6 bases from V and 7 from J; bases not matched to a gene: 3. CDR1 is MNHEY, CDR2 SMNVEV, per germline (reference sequence). CDR3 size: 14 residues. In DNA, the CDR3 is TGTGCCAGCAGCCTGACTAGCGGGGGGAATGAGCAGTTCTTC. It is translated as CASSLTSGGNEQFF.

The chain links TRBV7-2 to TRBJ1-2; D not certain. CDR1 SGHTA and CDR2 FQGNSA come from the germline V gene. There are 13 residues in the CDR3. V was shortened by 1 base and J by 10 bases, with 13 bases between the two germline ends. CDR3 sequence reads: CASSLEVGIAYTF. In DNA form, the CDR3 reads TGTGCCAGCAGCTTAGAGGTCGGGATCGCCTACACCTTC.

The rearrangement links TRBV7-9 to TRBJ1-2; TRBD1 matches at 7 bases. Unmatched junction bases numbered 10, after V lost 2 bases and J lost 4 bases. Germline V gene data show CDR1 as SEHNR and CDR2 as FQNEAQ (reference sequence). The CDR3 length is 16 residues. The chain's CDR3 is CASSLYGGQAPYGYTF. The CDR3 coding sequence is TGTGCCAGCAGCTTATATGGAGGACAGGCTCCCTATGGCTACACCTTC.

The sample holds a few counts of this clone. The CDR3 loop is CASSLLGPVDTGELFF. For the CDR3, the DNA is TGCGCCAGCAGCTTGTTGGGGCCTGTGGACACCGGGGAGCTGTTTTTT. The genes are TRBV5-1 and TRBJ2-2; tentative D call: TRBD1 (5 bases). V was pared by 1 base and J by 3 bases, with 13 bases between. Germline loops: CDR1 SGHRS, CDR2 YFSETQ. CDR3 size: 16 residues.